Following are 24 T cell receptor beta chains from one sample sequenced in a study of STAT5B mutations in CD4+ large granular lymphocyte leukemia. The protocol was immunoSEQ multiplex PCR, while the TCRdb copy is restricted to in-frame clones and leaves out a portion. The sample records approximately 21,000 clones, 60% to 85% being singletons. The sequencing input was CD4+ T cells from blood buffy coats. The receptors derive from a human donor in good health.

The J gene is TRBJ1-2, the V gene TRBV29-1, with 7 bases aligning to TRBD1. V dropped 7 bases and J dropped 4; count of bases not matched to a gene: 6. CDR1 is SQVTM, CDR2 ANQGSEA, per germline. The CDR3 is 12 residues long. The CDR3 DNA reads TGCAGCGCCCGGGACAGTGGCTATGGCTACACCTTC. It codes for CSARDSGYGYTF.

The chain joins TRBV5-1 to TRBJ2-7; TRBD1 might be the D (6 bases). CDR3 length equals 15 residues. From germline, CDR1 is SGHRS and CDR2 YFSETQ. Deletions cut 5 bases from V and 1 base from J, with 16 bases between. CDR3 protein: CASRLTTTGSYEQYF. The CDR3 coding sequence is TGCGCCAGCAGGCTTACCACAACAGGGTCCTACGAGCAGTACTTC.

This rearrangement joins TRBV7-3 to TRBJ2-3; a weak D match, TRBD2 (6 bases). CDR3 length: 16 amino acids. CDR1 and CDR2 from the germline V gene are SGHTA and FQGTGA. The ends were cut back, 5 bases at V and 3 bases at J, with 18 bases in the middle. In DNA, the CDR3 is TGTGCCAGCAGCCCCGTGGAGGGGTGGAGGACAGATACGCAGTATTTT. It encodes CASSPVEGWRTDTQYF.

This clone was seen only once. V and J are TRBV7-7 and TRBJ2-3; TRBD2 matches at 8 bases. Germline loops: CDR1 SSHAT, CDR2 FNYEAQ (reference sequence). The CDR3 spans 15 residues. After removal of 5 bases from V and 8 bases from J, the junction contained 12 bases not matched to a gene. The CDR3 nucleotides are TGTGCCAGCAGCCCAGAACGGGGGGGCCCCTTTACGCAGTATTTT. The encoded protein is CASSPERGGPFTQYF. The entire variable domain, with the rest obtained from reference TRBV7-7 and TRBJ2-3, is as follows: GAGVSQSPRYKVTKRGQDVTLRCDPISSHATLYWYQQALGQGPEFLTYFNYEAQPDKSGLPSDRFSAERPEGSISTLTIQRTEQRDSAMYRCASSPERGGPFTQYFGPGTRLTVL.

In its sample, this clone was seen a few times. V gene TRBV6-5 combines with J gene TRBJ1-1; D is possibly TRBD1 (5 bases). The CDR3 contains 14 residues. The V and J ends lost 6 bases and 3 bases respectively, with 14 bases between them. Germline lookup yields CDR1 MNHEY and CDR2 SVGAGI. The DNA for the CDR3 is TGTGCCAGCAGCCCACGGGGACGTCACACTGAAGCTTTCTTT. This gives the protein CASSPRGRHTEAFF.

The count of this clone is one. Here the CDR3 reads CASSVEPGGTYEQYF. The CDR3 nucleotides are TGTGCCAGCAGCGTAGAACCAGGGGGTACCTACGAGCAGTACTTC. The rearrangement links TRBV9 to TRBJ2-7; 7 bases map to TRBD1. CDR3 length: 15 residues. The junction had 5 bases not matched to a gene; V was cut back by 0 bases and J by 2 bases. Per germline, CDR1 SGDLS and CDR2 YYNGEE.

The rearrangement links TRBV5-6 to TRBJ1-4; D might be TRBD1 (6 bases). Trimming left V 2 bases short and J 7 bases short, with 21 bases between. The germline CDR1 and CDR2 sequences are SGHDT and YYEEEE. CDR3 size: 17 residues. CDR3: CASSFYQGLVGGEKLFF. The DNA of the CDR3 is TGTGCCAGCAGCTTCTATCAGGGGCTGGTAGGTGGTGAAAAACTGTTTTTT.

The J gene is TRBJ2-7, the V gene TRBV6-6, with 9 bases that match TRBD2. This CDR3 region has 15 residues. V gave up 0 bases and J gave up 5 bases; unmatched junction bases: 5. The germline V gene encodes CDR1 MNHNY and CDR2 SVGAGI (reference sequence). The CDR3 DNA is TGTGCCAGCAGTTACTCGAGCGGGAGGTTAAACGAGCAGTACTTC. Its translation: CASSYSSGRLNEQYF.

This clone came up once. The rearrangement links TRBV28 to TRBJ1-5; 7 nucleotides agree with TRBD1. The CDR3 sequence is 19 residues long. Germline assignment: CDR1 MDHEN and CDR2 SYDVKM. With V trimmed by 4 bases and J by 2 bases, 17 bases remained unmatched. The CDR3 loop reads CASSSGGGGSPWGNQPQHF. CDR3 nucleotide sequence: TGTGCCAGCAGTTCCGGGGGAGGGGGCAGCCCCTGGGGCAATCAGCCCCAGCATTTT.

V gene TRBV7-8 combines with J gene TRBJ1-4; D is unresolved. Germline CDR1 and CDR2: SGHVS and FQNEAQ. Trimming shortened V by 1 base and J by 13 bases, and 10 bases separated the two germline ends. The CDR3 consists of 12 residues. As DNA, the CDR3 is TGTGCCAGCAGCTTAGGTGGAGGGAGACTGTTTTTT. Translated: CASSLGGGRLFF.

The rearrangement uses TRBV4-3 and TRBJ1-2; 7 bases map to TRBD1. The CDR3 length is 15 residues. With V trimmed by 4 bases and J by 2 bases, 7 bases remained unmatched. Per germline, CDR1 LGHNA and CDR2 YSLEER. CDR3 bases: TGCGCCAGCAGCCGAGCGAGGGGGCAAAACTATGGCTACACCTTC. Translating gives CASSRARGQNYGYTF.

This chain links TRBV5-1 with TRBJ1-6; tentatively, D is TRBD1 (5 bases). V lost 0 bases to trimming and J lost 6 bases, with 10 bases between them. CDR3 length equals 15 residues. In germline, CDR1 is SGHRS, CDR2 YFSETQ. CDR3 loop: CASSLEHGGNSPLHF. Here the CDR3 DNA reads TGCGCCAGCAGCTTGGAGCACGGGGGTAATTCACCCCTCCACTTT.

This clone appeared once. The rearrangement links TRBV28 to TRBJ1-4; D not certain. The length of the CDR3 is 13 residues. Per the germline V gene, CDR1 is MDHEN and CDR2 is SYDVKM. V lost 7 bases and J lost 5, with 11 bases in between. CDR3 in amino acids: CASTLGQNEKLFF. The CDR3 DNA is TGTGCCAGCACCCTCGGGCAAAATGAAAAACTGTTTTTT.

The CDR3 coding sequence is TGTGCCAGCAGGGGAGCGGACAGTCCCGGGTCTGGCTACACCTTC. Translating it yields CASRGADSPGSGYTF. The gene calls are TRBV28 and TRBJ1-2; D is possibly TRBD1 (6 bases). Deletions cut 6 bases from V and 7 bases from J, with 21 bases between. Germline CDR1 MDHEN, CDR2 SYDVKM. This CDR3 is 15 amino acids long.

The chain recombines TRBV7-3 with TRBJ2-2; 8 nucleotides match TRBD1. Germline-derived CDR1 and CDR2 are SGHTA and FQGTGA. Germline trimming cut 1 base from V and 4 bases from J; bases unmatched to any gene: 5. The CDR3 loop spans 16 amino acids. CDR3 nucleotide sequence: TGTGCCAGCAGCTTAAACCCAGACAGGGGCACCGGGGAGCTGTTTTTT. It translates to CASSLNPDRGTGELFF.

This rearrangement joins TRBV5-1 to TRBJ2-7; D uncertain. V was shortened by 0 bases and J by 0 bases, with 7 bases between the two germline ends. The CDR3 consists of 14 residues. CDR1 SGHRS and CDR2 YFSETQ come from the germline V gene. The CDR3 loop is CASSLGSASYEQYF. The CDR3 DNA sequence: TGCGCCAGCAGCTTGGGCAGTGCCTCCTACGAGCAGTACTTC.

In its sample, this clone was seen a few times. The chain has TRBV5-4 and TRBJ1-1, with 7 nucleotides matching TRBD1. The CDR3 covers 15 residues. Looked up from germline, CDR1 is SGHNT and CDR2 is YYREEE (reference sequence). The junction had 8 bases not matched to a gene; V was cut back by 1 base and J by 5 bases. The CDR3 DNA follows: TGTGCCAGCAGCTTGCCAGGGGGGATAGGTACTGAAGCTTTCTTT. Its translation is CASSLPGGIGTEAFF.

The rearrangement joins TRBV2 to TRBJ2-5, with 8 bases aligning to TRBD1. The J call could be wrong; TRBJ2-7 is a better fit for the DNA end. Germline assignment: CDR1 SNHLY and CDR2 FYNNEI. The CDR3 consists of 12 residues. CDR3 coding DNA: TGTGCCAGCAGTGTTGACAGGGGCGAGCAGTACTTC. Its translation: CASSVDRGEQYF.

The gene calls are TRBV7-2 and TRBJ1-6, with D maybe TRBD1 (5 bases). V dropped 1 base and J dropped 11 bases, with 12 bases sitting between them. This CDR3 region has 14 residues. Germline assignment: CDR1 SGHTA and CDR2 FQGNSA. The DNA of the CDR3 is TGTGCCAGCAGCTTAGGGCAGGGTGAGACACCCCTCCACTTT. Encoded protein: CASSLGQGETPLHF.

This clone came up a few times. This rearrangement joins TRBV5-4 to TRBJ2-1, with D possibly being TRBD2 (6 bases). Germline assignment: CDR1 SGHNT and CDR2 YYREEE (reference sequence). V lost 4 bases and J lost 9, with 20 bases in between. There are 15 residues in the CDR3. The CDR3 region is CASSLMASAIGEQFF. CDR3 coding DNA: TGTGCCAGCAGCCTGATGGCTAGCGCGATAGGTGAGCAGTTCTTC.

The chain employs TRBV2 and TRBJ2-1; 8 bases align to TRBD2. Trimming cost V 3 bases and J 7 bases; bases outside gene matches: 8. The germline V gene has CDR1 SNHLY and CDR2 FYNNEI. The CDR3 spans 15 residues. CDR3 region: CASSDLAGGINEQFF. Here the CDR3 DNA reads TGTGCCAGCAGTGATCTGGCGGGAGGAATTAATGAGCAGTTCTTC.

V usage is TRBV19 and J usage is TRBJ2-3; possibly TRBD2 for D (6 bases). The V and J ends lost 3 bases and 0 bases respectively, with 10 bases between them. The CDR3 contains 15 residues. The germline V gene encodes CDR1 LNHDA and CDR2 SQIVND (reference sequence). CDR3 loop: CASSIGGVSTDTQYF. CDR3 nucleotides: TGTGCCAGTAGTATCGGCGGGGTGAGCACAGATACGCAGTATTTT.

Worth noting for this clone: The junction and the germline gene differ at one end; a read error may be behind it. The chain couples TRBV7-3 to TRBJ1-1; D call uncertain. The V gene's germline CDR1 is SGHTA and CDR2 FQGTGA. The CDR3 loop spans 8 amino acids. This CDR3 reads CASSLILF. CDR3 bases: TGTGCCAGCAGCTTGATCCTCTTC.

CDR3 DNA: TGTGCCAGCAGCGTAGAGTCAGGGGGCACTGAAGCTTTCTTT. This codes for CASSVESGGTEAFF. The gene calls are TRBV9 and TRBJ1-1; 7 bases map to TRBD1. V was clipped by 0 bases and J by 4 bases; unmatched bases: 3. The germline CDR1 and CDR2 sequences are SGDLS and YYNGEE. This CDR3 is 14 amino acids long. Using reference TRBV9 and TRBJ1-1 for the parts outside the CDR3, the full variable domain is DSGVTQTPKHLITATGQRVTLRCSPRSGDLSVYWYQQSLDQGLQFLIQYYNGEERAKGNILERFSAQQFPDLHSELNLSSLELGDSALYFCASSVESGGTEAFFGQGTRLTVV.